This T cell receptor beta chain originates from a study of Graves' ophthalmopathy and Graves' hyperthyroidism. Study conclusions and caveats: Its predictions of ophthalmopathy progression gave the model 60% to 71% sensitivity and 72% to 80% specificity. Blood repertoires reportedly contained most expanded thyroid clonotypes above 0.001 frequency. Using 13 signatures, a model distinguished ophthalmopathy from stable hyperthyroidism, reaching around 88% sensitivity and 70% to 83% specificity.

In the case of this clonotype: Its antigen is unidentified.

Germline V gene lookup returns CDR1 MNHEY and CDR2 SMNVEV (reference sequence). With 3 bases removed from V and 2 bases from J, the gap between germline ends came to 10 bases. This CDR3 comprises 14 residues. RNA transcripts provided the template for amplifying TCR beta CDR3 regions. RT-PCR in the first round used HTBI primers; a second-round multiplex PCR followed. TCRdb used MiXCR to reprocess the multiplex PCR reads, holding one entry per CDR3 protein. The data hold about 590,000 distinct CDR3 sequences, with roughly 39% observed a single time. The TCR originated in an adult man with Graves' hyperthyroidism. Sequenced material: peripheral blood or thyroid tissue (not recorded which). The chain carries TRBV27 and TRBJ2-5; D is undetermined. The DNA for the CDR3 is TGTGCCAGCAGTTTGAACGGAATACAAGAGACCCAGTACTTC. Its translation is CASSLNGIQETQYF.